The source of this T cell receptor beta chain is a study of CD4 T cells in relation to SARS-CoV-2 and coronaviruses (dated by TCRdb to the early 2020s). Looking at the study overall: The ViraFEST assay cultured PBMCs with antigen for roughly 10 days, then sequenced TCR beta CDR3s to find antigen-specific clonal expansions. An HIV-1 Nef peptide pool or a no-peptide culture served as the negative reference condition. HLA restriction was mapped for shared crossreactive spike epitopes using patient-derived lymphoblastoid cell lines. At the level of individual TCR clonotypes, the study measured memory CD4+ T cell crossreactivity between SARS-CoV-2 spike protein and common cold coronavirus spike proteins. Samples from three pre-COVID donors and the naive versus memory experiments were sequenced with the Adaptive Biotechnologies TCR-sequencing kit; other data were Illumina-based. A different TCR-beta assay, based on Illumina, was used to sequence expansion assays from other donors in the study. What the authors observed across the whole study: Crossreactivity analysis centred on spike protein, so crossreactivity against other viral proteins was not assessed. The study was limited by small numbers of patients and tested TCRs. Because no donor provided both pre-pandemic and post-infection samples, tracing the source of pre-existing responses was limited. In 65% to 70% of donors, memory CD4+ clonotypes turned up that crossrecognized SARS-CoV-2 and at least one common cold coronavirus spike. Compared with monoreactive clones, crossreactive clones had significantly weaker SARS-CoV-2-driven expansion, a result consistent with antigenic imprinting.

CD4+ T cells from unexposed donors were collected before the COVID-19 pandemic (2011-2018). Following 10 days of culture, the EasySep CD4+ T cell isolation kit was used to isolate CD4+ T cells. As far as cell numbers permitted, CD4+ T cells from unexposed donors were tested for reactivity against SARS-CoV-2 S and N as well as four spike pools from common cold coronaviruses. Each well held 1.5 million to 2.5 million PBMCs cultured in IMDM containing around 4.9% human AB serum and 10 IU/ml IL-2. Half of the culture medium was replaced with fresh IL-2-containing medium on days 3 and 7. In general, every peptide culture condition was set up in three replicate wells. The leukapheresis product used for the unexposed donors was purchased from a commercial source. PBMCs were isolated from leukapheresis product or whole blood by Ficoll-Paque PLUS gradient centrifugation. PBMCs were either cryopreserved at -140 degrees C or used fresh in the expansion assay. The QIAamp Micro DNA Kit was used to extract genomic DNA from the CD4+ T cells.

As for this clone: The specificity of this receptor is unknown. No base-level quality is on record; no much larger clone is a single base apart.

The library was made by the immunoSEQ multiplex PCR assay. Per the original workflow: During preprocessing, nonproductive sequences were removed, along with CDR3s that did not begin with C, did not end with F or W, or were shorter than 7 amino acids. The MANAFEST web app was used to call antigen-specific clonotypes on the basis of expansion compared with the reference and with other culture wells. A clone counted as positive if significantly expanded in 2 of 3 replicate wells versus the reference culture at FDR below 0.05. To be called positive, a clone also had to show significant expansion compared with every other tandem well and an odds ratio greater than 5. CDR3 homology was quantified as pairwise Levenshtein distance, calculated with the stringdist R package after three terminal residues were trimmed from each end. In TCRdb, the immuneACCESS table is reduced to in-frame sequences with V and J assigned. These tables do not hold every clone; where another copy was compared, an unresolved V gene accounts for under half, and the others remain unexplained. That table gives V, J and clone size, and the DNA gave D and trimming. The sample table contains 15,000 to 20,000 clones; only one count was recorded for roughly 78% of them. Clones ranked in the top ten supply roughly 18% of the sample.

CDR3 length: 13 amino acids, cysteine to phenylalanine. Only the CDR3 DNA is retained, 39 bases long and in frame from the first base. V is cut by 6 bases and J by 4 bases, and the space between the germline ends is 12 bases. CDR1 SNHLY and CDR2 FYNNEI are derived from the germline V gene. The receptor was derived from a human donor in good health. The sequence links TRBV2 to TRBJ2-5; 6 matching bases give a weak D call of TRBD1. Sequencing was done on a sample of CD4+ T cells from PBMCs, cultured in vitro. The nucleotides are TGTGCCAGCAGGGACAGCGGACGAGAGACCCAGTACTTC. It encodes CASRDSGRETQYF.